This T cell receptor beta chain was sequenced in a study of T cell changes during pregnancy in multiple sclerosis (dated by TCRdb to the late 2010s). Regarding the complete study: The study examined how the T cell repertoire changed over the course of pregnancy in women with multiple sclerosis.

Reading from cysteine to phenylalanine, the CDR3 counts 15 amino acids. Left in the record is the CDR3 DNA by itself, 45 bases read in frame from the first base. As encoded in the germline V gene, CDR1 is SNHLY while CDR2 is FYNNEI. Trimmed from V: 6 bases; trimmed from J: 4 bases; junction bases lacking a gene match: 7. The library relied on the immunoSEQ multiplex PCR assay. The clones in this table, taken by TCRdb from immuneACCESS, are in-frame only. Not every clone is retained; where verified, under half of the shortfall comes from an unresolved V gene, and the cause of the rest is unknown. This sample has 90,000 or so clones in its table, and 75% to 95% of those were observed once. The ten largest clones represent 0.95% of the sample. Concerning this clone itself: Its antigen is not yet known. Per-base quality was not reported, and no clone a single base away is much larger than it.

Specimen: peripheral blood, collected before pregnancy. The chain joins TRBV2 to TRBJ2-5; 11 nucleotides in the junction match TRBD1. The TCR sequence derives from a female donor with multiple sclerosis, enrolled in a pregnancy study. The CDR3 amino acid sequence is: CASRPGQGVVETQYF. The DNA reads TGTGCCAGCAGGCCGGGACAGGGGGTGGTAGAGACCCAGTACTTC. The full variable domain, completed from the reference TRBV2 and TRBJ2-5 proteins outside the CDR3, reads EPEVTQTPSHQVTQMGQEVILRCVPISNHLYFYWYRQILGQKVEFLVSFYNNEISEKSEIFDDQFSVERPDGSNFTLKIRSTKLEDSAMYFCASRPGQGVVETQYFGPGTRLLVL.